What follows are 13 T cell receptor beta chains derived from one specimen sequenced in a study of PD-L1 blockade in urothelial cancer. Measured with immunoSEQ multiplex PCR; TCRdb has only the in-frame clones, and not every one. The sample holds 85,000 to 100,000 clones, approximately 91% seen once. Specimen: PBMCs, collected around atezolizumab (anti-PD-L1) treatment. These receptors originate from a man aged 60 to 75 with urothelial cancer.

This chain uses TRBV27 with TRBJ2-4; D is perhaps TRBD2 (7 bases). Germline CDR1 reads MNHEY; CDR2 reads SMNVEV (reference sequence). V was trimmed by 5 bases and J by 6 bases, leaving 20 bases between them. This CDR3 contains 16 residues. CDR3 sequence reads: CASSPTSSGGANIQYF. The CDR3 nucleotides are TGTGCCAGCAGTCCGACTAGTAGTGGGGGGGCAAACATTCAGTACTTC.

The CDR3 protein is CASSIIGTGRLGSNQPQHF. CDR3 coding DNA: TGTGCCAGTAGTATAATCGGGACAGGGAGGTTAGGTAGCAATCAGCCCCAGCATTTT. The V gene is TRBV19, the J gene TRBJ1-5; TRBD1 agrees at 9 bases. Trimming cost V 2 bases and J 0 bases; bases outside gene matches: 11. The CDR3 loop spans 19 amino acids. In germline, CDR1 is LNHDA, CDR2 SQIVND (reference sequence).

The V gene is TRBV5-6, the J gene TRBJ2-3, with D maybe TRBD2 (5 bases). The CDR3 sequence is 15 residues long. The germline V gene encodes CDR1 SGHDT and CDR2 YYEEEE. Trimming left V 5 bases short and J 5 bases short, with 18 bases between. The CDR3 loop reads CASSPGRAGRDTQYF. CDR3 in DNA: TGTGCCAGCAGTCCCGGGCGGGCTGGGAGAGATACGCAGTATTTT.

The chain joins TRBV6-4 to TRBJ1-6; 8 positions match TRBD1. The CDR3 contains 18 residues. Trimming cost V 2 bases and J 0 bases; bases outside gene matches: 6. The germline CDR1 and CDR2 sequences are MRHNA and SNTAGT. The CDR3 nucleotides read TGTGCCAGCAGTGACCGGGACAGGAGGAGCTCCTATAATTCACCCCTCCACTTT. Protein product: CASSDRDRRSSYNSPLHF.

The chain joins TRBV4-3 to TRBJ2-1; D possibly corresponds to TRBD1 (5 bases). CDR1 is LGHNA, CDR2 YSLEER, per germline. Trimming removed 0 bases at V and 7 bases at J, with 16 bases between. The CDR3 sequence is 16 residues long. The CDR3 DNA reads TGCGCCAGCAGCCAAGATTTATCAGGGTTCAGGAATGAGCAGTTCTTC. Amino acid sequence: CASSQDLSGFRNEQFF.

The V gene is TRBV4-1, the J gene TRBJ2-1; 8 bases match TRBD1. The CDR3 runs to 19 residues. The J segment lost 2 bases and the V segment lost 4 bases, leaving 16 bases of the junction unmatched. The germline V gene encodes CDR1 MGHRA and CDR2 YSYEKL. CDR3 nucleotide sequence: TGCGCCAGCAGCCGCCTACCCGGTCAGGGGGCGGGCGCCTACAATGAGCAGTTCTTC. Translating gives CASSRLPGQGAGAYNEQFF.

The CDR3 bases are TGTGCCAGCAGCTACACGACAGGCCCCCTAGAGCAGTACTTC. It specifies CASSYTTGPLEQYF. The rearrangement joins TRBV7-2 to TRBJ2-7, with TRBD1 as a possible D gene (6 bases). Deletions cut 4 bases from V and 7 bases from J, with 17 bases between. This CDR3 spans 14 amino acids. Germline values: CDR1 SGHTA, CDR2 FQGNSA.

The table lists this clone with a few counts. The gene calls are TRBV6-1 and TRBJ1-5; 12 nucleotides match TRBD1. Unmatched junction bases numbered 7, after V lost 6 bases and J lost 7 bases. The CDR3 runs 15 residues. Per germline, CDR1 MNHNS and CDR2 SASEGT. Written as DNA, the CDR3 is TGTGCCAGCAGGGCGGGACAGGGGGCTATACAGCCCCAGCATTTT. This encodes CASRAGQGAIQPQHF.

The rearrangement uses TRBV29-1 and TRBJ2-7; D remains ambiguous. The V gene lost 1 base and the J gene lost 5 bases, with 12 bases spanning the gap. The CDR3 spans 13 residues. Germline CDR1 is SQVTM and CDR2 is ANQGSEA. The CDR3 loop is CSVEGRLSDEQYF. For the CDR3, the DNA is TGCAGCGTTGAAGGCAGGCTCTCGGACGAGCAGTACTTC.

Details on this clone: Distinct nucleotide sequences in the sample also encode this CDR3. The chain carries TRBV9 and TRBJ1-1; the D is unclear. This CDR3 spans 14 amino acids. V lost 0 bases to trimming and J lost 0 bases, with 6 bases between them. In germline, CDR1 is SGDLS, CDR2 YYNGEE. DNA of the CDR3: TGTGCCAGCAGCGTAGGAGCTATGAACACTGAAGCTTTCTTT. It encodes CASSVGAMNTEAFF.

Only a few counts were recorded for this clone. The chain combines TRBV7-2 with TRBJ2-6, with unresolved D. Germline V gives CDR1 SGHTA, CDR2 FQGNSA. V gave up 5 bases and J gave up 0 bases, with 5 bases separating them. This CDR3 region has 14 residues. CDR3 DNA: TGTGCCAGCAGCCTTAGCTCTGGGGCCAACGTCCTGACTTTC. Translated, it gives CASSLSSGANVLTF.

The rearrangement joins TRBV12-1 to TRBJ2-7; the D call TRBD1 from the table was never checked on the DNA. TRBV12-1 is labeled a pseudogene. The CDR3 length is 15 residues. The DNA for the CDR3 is TGTGCCAGCAGCAACGACAGGGGGTCATGCAACGAGCAGTACTTC. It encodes CASSNDRGSCNEQYF.

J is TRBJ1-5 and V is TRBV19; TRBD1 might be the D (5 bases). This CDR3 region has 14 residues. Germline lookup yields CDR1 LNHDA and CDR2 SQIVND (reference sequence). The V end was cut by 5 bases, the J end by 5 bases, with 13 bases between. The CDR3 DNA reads TGTGCCAGTAGTTTTCACCGGGGGGATCAGCCCCAGCATTTT. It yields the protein CASSFHRGDQPQHF.